This paragraph reports one T cell receptor (beta chain). The entry originates in a study of blood T cell repertoires in COVID-19. As processed by the authors: Amplifying reference gene primers gave estimates of nucleated cell counts. Measured with immunoSEQ multiplex PCR; TCRdb has only the in-frame clones, and not every one. That table gives V, J and clone size, and the DNA gave D and trimming. The sample records some 290,000 clones, 81% being singletons. This CDR3 has 17 residues. In germline, CDR1 is LGHDT, CDR2 YNNKEL (reference sequence). The V gene lost 2 bases and the J gene lost 6 bases, with 22 bases spanning the gap.

Source material: peripheral blood. The sequence came from a woman aged 55-70 years with active or convalescent COVID-19. The chain combines TRBV3-1 (or the pseudogene TRBV3-2) with TRBJ2-5; TRBD1 is a possible D gene (6 bases). The CDR3 sequence is CASSQRQTYDRWKTQYF. As DNA, the CDR3 is TGTGCCAGCAGCCAAAGACAGACCTACGACAGGTGGAAGACCCAGTACTTC.